This TCR beta chain was profiled in a study of shared clonotypes between healthy human individuals. General observations from the study: Non-shared clonotypes showed lower generation probabilities than clonotypes common to all four donors.

The length of the CDR3 is 11 residues. A note on this clone: Its antigen is unknown.

CD45RO-negative CD8 cells positively selected for CCR7 made up the naive population, which excluded terminally differentiated effector memory CD45RA+ cells. Only Caucasian adults living in Nashville, Tennessee served as donors. Some clones are missing from TCRdb's copy, which holds only in-frame ones; the method was immunoSEQ multiplex PCR. The sample includes 550,000 to 650,000 clones, approximately 96% of them seen just once. This TCR came from a woman aged 30 to 39 in good health. The V and J genes are TRBV21-1 and TRBJ2-1. TRBV21-1 is a pseudogene locus. Sequencing was carried out using naive CD8+ T cells sorted from blood. The CDR3 is CASGLGNEQFF. CDR3 coding DNA: TGTGCCAGCGGGCTAGGCAATGAGCAGTTCTTC.